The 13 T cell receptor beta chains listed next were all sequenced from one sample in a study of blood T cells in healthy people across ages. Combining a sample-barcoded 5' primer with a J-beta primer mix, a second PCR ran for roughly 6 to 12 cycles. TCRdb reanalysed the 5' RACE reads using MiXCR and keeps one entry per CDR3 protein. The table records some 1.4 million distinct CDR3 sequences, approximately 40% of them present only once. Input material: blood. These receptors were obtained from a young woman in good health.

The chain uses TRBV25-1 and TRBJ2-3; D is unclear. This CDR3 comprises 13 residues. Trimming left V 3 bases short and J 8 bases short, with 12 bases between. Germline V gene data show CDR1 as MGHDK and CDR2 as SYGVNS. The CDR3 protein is CASSDPWIGTQYF. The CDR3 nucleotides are TGTGCCAGCAGTGACCCTTGGATTGGTACGCAGTATTTT.

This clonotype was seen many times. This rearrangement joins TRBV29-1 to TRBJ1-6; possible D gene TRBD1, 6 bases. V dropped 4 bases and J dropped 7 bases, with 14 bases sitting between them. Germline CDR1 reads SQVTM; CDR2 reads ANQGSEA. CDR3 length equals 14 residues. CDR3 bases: TGCAGCGTTGCCGAGACAGGTATCAATTCACCCCTCCACTTT. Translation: CSVAETGINSPLHF.

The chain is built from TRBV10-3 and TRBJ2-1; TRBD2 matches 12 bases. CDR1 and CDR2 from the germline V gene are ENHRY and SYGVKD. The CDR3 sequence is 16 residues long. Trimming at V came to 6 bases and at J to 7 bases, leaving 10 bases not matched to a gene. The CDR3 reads CAIRGTTSGSDNEQFF. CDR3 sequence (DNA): TGTGCCATCAGGGGAACGACTAGCGGGAGTGATAATGAGCAGTTCTTC.

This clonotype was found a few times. Written as DNA, the CDR3 is TGTGCCAGCAGCATCAGGGACGGCAATTCACCCCTCCACTTT. Translated, it gives CASSIRDGNSPLHF. The rearrangement links TRBV7-9 to TRBJ1-6; tentative D call: TRBD1 (5 bases). The germline V gene has CDR1 SEHNR and CDR2 FQNEAQ (reference sequence). The CDR3 has 14 amino acids. Trimming took off 5 bases at V and 7 bases at J, with 12 bases between the two ends.

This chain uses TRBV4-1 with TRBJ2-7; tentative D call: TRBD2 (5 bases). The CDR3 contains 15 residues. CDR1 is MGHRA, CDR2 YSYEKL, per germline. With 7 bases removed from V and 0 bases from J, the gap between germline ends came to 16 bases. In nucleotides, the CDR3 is TGCGCCAGCAACCTCTCGCCGGGGAACTCCTACGAGCAGTACTTC. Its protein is CASNLSPGNSYEQYF.

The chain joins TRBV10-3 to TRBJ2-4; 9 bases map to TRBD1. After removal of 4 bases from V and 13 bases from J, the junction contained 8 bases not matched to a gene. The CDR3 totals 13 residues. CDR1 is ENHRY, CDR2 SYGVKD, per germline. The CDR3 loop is CAISGDRESPQYF. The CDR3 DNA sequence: TGTGCCATCAGTGGGGACAGGGAGTCCCCCCAGTACTTC.

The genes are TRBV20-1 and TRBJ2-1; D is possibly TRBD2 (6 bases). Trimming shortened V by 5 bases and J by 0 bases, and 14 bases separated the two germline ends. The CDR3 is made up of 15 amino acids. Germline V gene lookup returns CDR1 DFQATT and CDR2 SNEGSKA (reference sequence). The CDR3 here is CSAYGTGGSYNEQFF. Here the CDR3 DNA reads TGCAGTGCTTACGGTACCGGGGGCTCCTACAATGAGCAGTTCTTC.

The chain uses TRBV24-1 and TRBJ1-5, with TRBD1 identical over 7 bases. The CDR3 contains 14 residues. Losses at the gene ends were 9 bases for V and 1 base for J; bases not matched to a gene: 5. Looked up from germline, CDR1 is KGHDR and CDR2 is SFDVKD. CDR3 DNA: TGTGCCACCGCGACAGGGTTCAGCAATCAGCCCCAGCATTTT. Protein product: CATATGFSNQPQHF.

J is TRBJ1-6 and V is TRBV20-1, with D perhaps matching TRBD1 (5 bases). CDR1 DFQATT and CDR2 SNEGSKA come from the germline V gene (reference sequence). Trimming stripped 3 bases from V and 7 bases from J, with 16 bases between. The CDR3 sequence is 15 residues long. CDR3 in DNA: TGCAGTGCTAGCCCTCCAGGGCCCTTGAATTCACCCCTCCACTTT. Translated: CSASPPGPLNSPLHF.

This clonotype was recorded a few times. Here the CDR3 reads CASSSRGTTYNEQFF. DNA of the CDR3: TGTGCCAGCTCCTCCAGGGGCACTACCTACAATGAGCAGTTCTTC. V gene TRBV2 combines with J gene TRBJ2-1; weak D call: TRBD1 (6 bases). This CDR3 spans 15 amino acids. Per germline, CDR1 SNHLY and CDR2 FYNNEI. Trimming shortened V by 8 bases and J by 2 bases, and 16 bases separated the two germline ends. Together with reference TRBV2 and TRBJ2-1, the CDR3 gives the full variable domain: EPEVTQTPSHQVTQMGQEVILRCVPISNHLYFYWYRQILGQKVEFLVSFYNNEISEKSEIFDDQFSVERPDGSNFTLKIRSTKLEDSAMYFCASSSRGTTYNEQFFGPGTRLTVL.

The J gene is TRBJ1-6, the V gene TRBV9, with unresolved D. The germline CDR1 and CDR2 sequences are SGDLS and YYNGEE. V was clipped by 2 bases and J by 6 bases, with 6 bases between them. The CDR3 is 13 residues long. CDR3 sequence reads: CASSVGINSPLHF. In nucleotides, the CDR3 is TGTGCCAGCAGCGTGGGGATTAATTCACCCCTCCACTTT.

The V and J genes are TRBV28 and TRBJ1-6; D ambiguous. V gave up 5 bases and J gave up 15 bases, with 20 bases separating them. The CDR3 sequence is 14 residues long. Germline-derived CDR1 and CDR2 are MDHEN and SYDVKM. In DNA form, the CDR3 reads TGTGCCAGCAGTGTATCGGCCCTGCTGACTCTCCTCCACTTT. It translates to CASSVSALLTLLHF.

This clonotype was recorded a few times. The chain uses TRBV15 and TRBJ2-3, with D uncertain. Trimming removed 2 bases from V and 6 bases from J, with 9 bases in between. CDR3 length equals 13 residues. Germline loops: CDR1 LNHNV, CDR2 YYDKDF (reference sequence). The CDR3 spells CATSRPDWDTQYF. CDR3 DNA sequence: TGTGCCACCAGCAGACCTGATTGGGATACGCAGTATTTT.